This TCR beta chain appears in the sequencing data of a study of shared clonotypes between healthy human individuals. TCRdb keeps only in-frame clones here, not all; method: immunoSEQ multiplex PCR. The repertoire has over 400,000 clones, roughly 95% of them found once; the top ten carry 0.05% to 0.08%. The ends were cut back, 5 bases at V and 2 bases at J, with 9 bases in the middle. This CDR3 comprises 13 residues. The germline V gene has CDR1 MNHEY and CDR2 SMNVEV (reference sequence). The source material was naive CD4+ T cells sorted from blood. Sample subset: CD45RA+ positively selected. The chain couples TRBV27 to TRBJ2-5; D gene unclear. The TCR sequence derives from a woman in her 30s in good health. CDR3: CASSLLGQETQYF. The CDR3 nucleotides read TGTGCCAGCAGTCTCCTAGGACAAGAGACCCAGTACTTC.